Following are 30 T cell receptor beta chains from one sample sequenced in a study of T-cell reconstitution after alpha-beta-depleted transplantation in children. Unique molecular identifiers were incorporated during preparation of the TCRbeta library. MiXCR, applied by TCRdb to the PCR reads, yields one record per CDR3 protein. The table has 500,000 to 750,000 distinct CDR3 sequences, 20% to 30% seen once; the top ten hold about 35%. Here the sequenced sample was PBMCs, taken before TCRalphabeta/CD19-depleted stem cell transplant. These receptors all come from a boy less than two years old with Wiskott-Aldrich syndrome, due to receive a stem cell transplant.

V is TRBV11-3 and J is TRBJ2-1; D may be TRBD1 (5 bases). The CDR3 covers 15 residues. V lost 4 bases and J 6 bases, leaving 16 bases between the germline ends. Germline values: CDR1 SGHNT, CDR2 YENEEA. The CDR3 DNA reads TGTGCCAGCAGCTCAAGGTTACAGGCCCCCAATGAGCAGTTCTTC. It encodes CASSSRLQAPNEQFF.

This clonotype was seen only a few times. V gene TRBV5-1 combines with J gene TRBJ1-1, with 7 positions matching TRBD1. The CDR3 covers 15 residues. The V gene end was trimmed by 4 bases and the J gene end by 1 base; junction bases not matched to a gene: 7. The germline gives CDR1 SGHRS, CDR2 YFSETQ. The CDR3, as DNA: TGCGCCAGCAGCATACGACAGGGTGCGAACACTGAAGCTTTCTTT. This translates into CASSIRQGANTEAFF.

V is TRBV5-1 and J is TRBJ2-1, with 8 positions matching TRBD1. CDR1 is SGHRS and CDR2 is YFSETQ in the germline V gene. With V trimmed by 1 base and J by 7 bases, 4 bases remained unmatched. This CDR3 comprises 14 residues. The CDR3 coding sequence is TGCGCCAGCAGCTTGAGGACAGGGCAGAATGAGCAGTTCTTC. As protein: CASSLRTGQNEQFF.

The CDR3: CASSPGTVNQPQHF. CDR3 DNA: TGTGCCAGCAGTCCGGGGACCGTCAATCAGCCCCAGCATTTT. The chain couples TRBV12-3 or TRBV12-4 to TRBJ1-5; D is perhaps TRBD1 (5 bases). V shed 5 bases and J shed 3 bases, with 11 bases lying between them. The CDR3 has 14 amino acids.

This clonotype was found once. CDR3: CASSPAGATYEQYF. For the CDR3, the DNA is TGCGCCAGCAGCCCAGCAGGGGCAACCTACGAGCAGTACTTC. The J gene is TRBJ2-7, the V gene TRBV5-1; maybe TRBD1 (6 bases). The germline gives CDR1 SGHRS, CDR2 YFSETQ. This CDR3 comprises 14 residues. V lost 4 bases and J lost 2, with 13 bases in between.

The chain uses TRBV5-1 and TRBJ2-1, with D possibly being TRBD1 or TRBD2 (5 bases each). Germline V gives CDR1 SGHRS, CDR2 YFSETQ. This CDR3 spans 14 amino acids. Trimming pared 0 bases from V and 3 bases from J, leaving 7 bases between. The DNA for the CDR3 is TGCGCCAGCAGCTTGGTGGGGGTCTACAATGAGCAGTTCTTC. It specifies CASSLVGVYNEQFF.

CDR3 bases: TGCGCCAGCAGCTTGGGACCCGACAAATACGAGCAGTACTTC. Its protein product is CASSLGPDKYEQYF. This chain joins TRBV5-1 and TRBJ2-7; no firm D call. The CDR3 sequence is 14 residues long. The germline CDR1 and CDR2 sequences are SGHRS and YFSETQ. V lost 0 bases and J lost 4, with 11 bases in between.

J is TRBJ2-6 and V is TRBV5-1, with TRBD1 matching over 7 bases. V shed 5 bases, J shed 0 bases, and the junction held 11 bases outside the gene matches. Germline CDR1 and CDR2: SGHRS and YFSETQ. CDR3 length: 18 amino acids. DNA for the CDR3: TGCGCCAGCAGTAAAACAGGGGTTTCAAGCTCTGGGGCCAACGTCCTGACTTTC. It yields the protein CASSKTGVSSSGANVLTF.

The chain carries TRBV20-1 and TRBJ2-4, with 8 bases fitting TRBD2. Germline CDR1 and CDR2: DFQATT and SNEGSKA (reference sequence). V shed 5 bases, J shed 6 bases, and the junction held 12 bases outside the gene matches. The CDR3 is made up of 15 amino acids. The CDR3 region has the DNA TGCAGTGCTCCGAGTCTCGCGGGAGGCTTAAACATTCAGTACTTC. Its protein product is CSAPSLAGGLNIQYF.

This clonotype turned up a few times. This chain uses TRBV7-9 with TRBJ2-7, with TRBD2 identical over 9 bases. Trimming cost V 3 bases and J 5 bases; bases outside gene matches: 8. The CDR3 has 15 amino acids. Looked up from germline, CDR1 is SEHNR and CDR2 is FQNEAQ (reference sequence). The CDR3 bases are TGTGCCAGCAGCTTTTCGGCGGGAGGGAGCCACGAGCAGTACTTC. Translating gives CASSFSAGGSHEQYF.

This clonotype turned up a few times. The chain employs TRBV7-9 and TRBJ1-2; TRBD1 aligns across 7 bases. V shed 3 bases and J 6 bases; nucleotides not matched to a gene: 7. This CDR3 is built from 14 residues. The germline V gene has CDR1 SEHNR and CDR2 FQNEAQ (reference sequence). CDR3 in amino acids: CASSLSRTGDGYTF. The CDR3 DNA is TGTGCCAGCAGCTTGTCCAGAACAGGGGATGGCTACACCTTC.

In its sample, this clonotype was seen a few times. The gene calls are TRBV5-6 and TRBJ2-1; no definite D call. CDR3 length: 11 residues. Germline values: CDR1 SGHDT, CDR2 YYEEEE. The V gene lost 2 bases and the J gene lost 11 bases, with 8 bases spanning the gap. As DNA, the CDR3 is TGTGCCAGCAGCTTACGCGCCCAGCAGTTCTTC. Its protein is CASSLRAQQFF.

This clonotype showed up just a few times. The rearrangement uses TRBV12-3 or TRBV12-4 and TRBJ1-6; D is ambiguous. This CDR3 is built from 15 residues. V was cut by 2 bases and J by 7 bases, with 12 bases left in between. Here the CDR3 DNA reads TGTGCCAGCAGTTTATACTCCACTGCCAATTCACCCCTCCACTTT. Its protein product is CASSLYSTANSPLHF.

This chain links TRBV7-3 with TRBJ2-1, with 9 bases lining up with TRBD2. The CDR3 contains 14 residues. Germline CDR1 reads SGHTA; CDR2 reads FQGTGA. Germline trimming cut 4 bases from V and 8 bases from J; bases unmatched to any gene: 6. CDR3 in amino acids: CASSSGLANDEQFF. CDR3 sequence (DNA): TGTGCCAGCAGCTCGGGACTAGCAAATGATGAGCAGTTCTTC.

This chain uses TRBV24-1 with TRBJ2-7; TRBD2 agrees at 10 bases. The CDR3 contains 16 residues. Unmatched junction bases numbered 3, after V lost 2 bases and J lost 0 bases. Germline V gene lookup returns CDR1 KGHDR and CDR2 SFDVKD. This CDR3 reads CATSDSGLASSYEQYF. CDR3 coding DNA: TGTGCCACCAGTGATTCGGGACTAGCGAGCTCCTACGAGCAGTACTTC.

The chain couples TRBV19 to TRBJ2-2; D is unresolved. Germline CDR1 LNHDA, CDR2 SQIVND (reference sequence). Trimming left V 7 bases short and J 7 bases short, with 16 bases between. The CDR3 loop spans 14 amino acids. CDR3 sequence: CASIGRAGSGELFF. CDR3 in DNA: TGTGCCAGTATCGGTAGGGCAGGTAGCGGGGAGCTGTTTTTT.

The chain employs TRBV5-1 and TRBJ2-7, with TRBD1 identical over 10 bases. CDR1 is SGHRS, CDR2 YFSETQ, per germline. The junction had 5 bases not matched to a gene; V was cut back by 5 bases and J by 6 bases. This CDR3 has 13 amino acids. The CDR3 protein is CASRSRTGGEQYF. The CDR3 DNA sequence: TGCGCCAGCAGGTCTAGGACAGGGGGCGAGCAGTACTTC.

This clonotype was observed at least ten times. At one end the junction does not follow the germline gene, possibly because of a read error. The V call is TRBV5-1, the J call TRBJ2-7; no definite D call. Germline-derived CDR1 and CDR2 are SGHRS and YFSETQ. There are 13 residues in the CDR3. The CDR3 reads CASSLDGFYEQYF. The DNA of the CDR3 is TGTGCCAGCAGTTTGGATGGGTTCTACGAGCAGTACTTC.

This clonotype showed up just a few times. The V gene is TRBV29-1, the J gene TRBJ1-1; no clear D. The CDR3 length is 13 residues. Germline CDR1 is SQVTM and CDR2 is ANQGSEA. V was pared by 4 bases and J by 5 bases, with 14 bases between. The CDR3 nucleotides are TGCAGCGTTGTGCTATGGGGAGGAACTGAAGCTTTCTTT. Translation gives CSVVLWGGTEAFF. Supplemented by reference TRBV29-1 and TRBJ1-1, the full variable domain reads SAVISQKPSRDICQRGTSLTIQCQVDSQVTMMFWYRQQPGQSLTLIATANQGSEATYESGFVIDKFPISRPNLTFSTLTVSNMSPEDSSIYLCSVVLWGGTEAFFGQGTRLTVV.

The V and J genes are TRBV12-3 or TRBV12-4 and TRBJ2-7; D ambiguous. The CDR3 has 15 residues. Between the trimmed V and J ends, which lost 0 bases and 12 bases, there was a span of 21 bases. The CDR3 coding sequence is TGTGCCAGCAGTTTAGCCGGTTTAGTTGGGTCGGCATGGTACTTC. Encoded protein: CASSLAGLVGSAWYF.

This clonotype was found a few times. The J gene is TRBJ2-7, the V gene TRBV5-4; 12 bases map to TRBD2. The J segment lost 6 bases and the V segment lost 3 bases, leaving 22 bases of the junction unmatched. This CDR3 spans 20 amino acids. From germline, CDR1 is SGHNT and CDR2 YYREEE (reference sequence). The CDR3: CASSSLTSGRFGRFWGEQYF. In DNA, the CDR3 is TGTGCCAGCAGCTCTTTGACTAGCGGGAGATTCGGAAGGTTTTGGGGCGAGCAGTACTTC.

This rearrangement joins TRBV15 to TRBJ1-5, with D uncertain. The CDR3 spans 14 residues. CDR1 and CDR2 (germline): LNHNV, YYDKDF (reference sequence). Trimming cost V 10 bases and J 2 bases, with 15 bases left between them. CDR3 residues: CASRDEVRNQPQHF. The CDR3 nucleotides read TGTGCCAGCAGAGATGAGGTTCGCAATCAGCCCCAGCATTTT.

This clonotype was seen more than once but under ten times. This chain joins TRBV12-3 or TRBV12-4 and TRBJ2-2; no clear D gene. Trimming shortened V by 3 bases and J by 2 bases, and 7 bases separated the two germline ends. This CDR3 is built from 14 residues. CDR3 residues: CASSFSLNTGELFF. The CDR3 DNA sequence: TGTGCCAGCAGTTTCTCACTTAACACCGGGGAGCTGTTTTTT.

This rearrangement joins TRBV5-1 to TRBJ1-2, with a possible D match to TRBD1 (5 bases). V lost 0 bases, J lost 8 bases, and 14 bases lay in between. Per the germline V gene, CDR1 is SGHRS and CDR2 is YFSETQ. The CDR3 extends over 14 amino acids. The chain's CDR3 is CASSLAPGDQGYTF. The CDR3 nucleotides read TGCGCCAGCAGCTTGGCCCCGGGGGATCAAGGCTACACCTTC.

This clonotype has more than one count but fewer than ten. The chain joins TRBV5-1 to TRBJ2-1; 8 nucleotides line up with TRBD1. Germline V gene data show CDR1 as SGHRS and CDR2 as YFSETQ. Unmatched junction bases numbered 11, after V lost 5 bases and J lost 4 bases. The CDR3 totals 16 residues. The CDR3 DNA reads TGCGCCAGCAGTTTCCCGGGACAGGCCTTATACAATGAGCAGTTCTTC. It is translated as CASSFPGQALYNEQFF.

This clonotype was recorded a few times. The gene calls are TRBV20-1 and TRBJ2-1, with 13 bases fitting TRBD2. CDR1 is DFQATT, CDR2 SNEGSKA, per germline (reference sequence). V gave up 6 bases and J gave up 3 bases; unmatched junction bases: 8. The CDR3 has 16 amino acids. The CDR3 DNA sequence: TGCAGTGCGCCGACTAGCGGGAGGTCCCTCTACAATGAGCAGTTCTTC. Amino acids: CSAPTSGRSLYNEQFF.

The chain joins TRBV5-1 to TRBJ2-7; no reliable D call. Trimming removed 2 bases from V and 2 bases from J, with 11 bases in between. The germline V gene encodes CDR1 SGHRS and CDR2 YFSETQ. The CDR3 is 14 amino acids. The CDR3 region is CASSLDPGAYEQYF. The DNA of the CDR3 is TGCGCCAGCAGCTTAGACCCAGGTGCCTACGAGCAGTACTTC. Supplemented by reference TRBV5-1 and TRBJ2-7, the full variable domain reads KAGVTQTPRYLIKTRGQQVTLSCSPISGHRSVSWYQQTPGQGLQFLFEYFSETQRNKGNFPGRFSGRQFSNSRSEMNVSTLELGDSALYLCASSLDPGAYEQYFGPGTRLTVT.

This clonotype came up a few times. The V gene is TRBV7-9, the J gene TRBJ1-6; D is perhaps TRBD1 (5 bases). Trimming shortened V by 5 bases and J by 4 bases, and 15 bases separated the two germline ends. The V gene's germline CDR1 is SEHNR and CDR2 FQNEAQ (reference sequence). This CDR3 contains 16 residues. CDR3 sequence: CASSPGLVGYNSPLHF. The CDR3 DNA sequence: TGTGCCAGCAGCCCGGGACTAGTCGGGTATAATTCACCCCTCCACTTT.

The sample holds a few counts of this clonotype. The V call is TRBV28, the J call TRBJ2-7; D assignment may be TRBD1 or TRBD2 (5 bases each). The CDR3 runs 15 residues. Looked up from germline, CDR1 is MDHEN and CDR2 is SYDVKM. Trimming shortened V by 4 bases and J by 3 bases, and 16 bases separated the two germline ends. The CDR3 coding sequence is TGTGCCAGCAGTTACCGGGGCTACACGGGCTACGAGCAGTACTTC. Protein: CASSYRGYTGYEQYF.

This clonotype was recorded a few times. This chain uses TRBV25-1 with TRBJ2-7; weak D call: TRBD2 (6 bases). The CDR3 sequence is 16 residues long. In germline, CDR1 is MGHDK, CDR2 SYGVNS. Trimming pared 0 bases from V and 2 bases from J, leaving 14 bases between. This CDR3 reads CASSEYGEGRPYEQYF. The DNA for the CDR3 is TGTGCCAGCAGTGAATACGGCGAGGGGAGGCCCTACGAGCAGTACTTC.